The rows below give T cell receptor beta chains drawn from one sample of a study of blood T cell repertoires in COVID-19. Produced via immunoSEQ multiplex PCR; TCRdb's table is partial and in-frame only. The sample yields a few hundred thousand clones, 89% seen once. Material for sequencing was peripheral blood. The origin of the receptors is a man between 40 and 49 years old with acute or convalescent COVID-19. Both conserved end residues are part of each CDR3. The order of the fields is J gene, CDR3 length, clone size, D gene, V gene, CDR3 protein, CDR3 DNA. D genes are given only for firm matches. A row's size may be missing; if present it is once, few, many or a size class.

TRBJ1-3,16,few,NA,TRBV4-2,CASSQDVRSSGNTIYF,TGTGCCAGCAGCCAAGATGTCAGGTCATCTGGAAACACCATATATTTT
TRBJ2-3,18,once,TRBD1,TRBV7-3,CASSPWGMDREAPDTQYF,TGTGCCAGCAGCCCCTGGGGGATGGACAGGGAGGCCCCAGATACGCAGTATTTT
TRBJ1-4,15,NA,NA,TRBV15,CATSRGEASNEKLFF,TGTGCCACCAGCAGAGGAGAGGCCTCGAATGAAAAACTGTTTTTT
TRBJ1-3,15,NA,NA,TRBV6-5,CASSSTPSSGNTIYF,TGTGCCAGCAGTTCGACTCCGAGCTCTGGAAACACCATATATTTT
TRBJ1-4,14,NA,NA,TRBV30,CAWSRQRPGEKLFF,TGTGCCTGGAGTAGGCAGAGGCCGGGGGAAAAACTGTTTTTT
TRBJ2-1,13,NA,NA,TRBV18,CASSPGLTREQFF,TGTGCCAGCTCACCAGGCCTCACCCGTGAGCAGTTCTTC
TRBJ1-1,15,NA,NA,TRBV6-6,CASSYTYGGSTEAFF,TGTGCCAGCAGTTACACGTACGGAGGGAGCACTGAAGCTTTCTTT
TRBJ1-2,14,NA,NA,TRBV19,CASSISTGSYGYTF,TGTGCCAGTAGTATATCGACAGGAAGCTATGGCTACACCTTC
TRBJ1-2,14,NA,TRBD1,TRBV27,CASSSSGDSYGYTF,TGTGCCAGCAGTTCCTCCGGGGACAGCTATGGCTACACCTTC
TRBJ2-1,16,NA,NA,TRBV30,CAWKRAWRDGWNEQFF,TGTGCCTGGAAACGCGCCTGGAGAGATGGATGGAATGAGCAGTTCTTC
TRBJ2-2,14,NA,TRBD1,TRBV20-1,CSASTGGNTGELFF,TGCAGTGCTAGTACAGGGGGGAACACCGGGGAGCTGTTTTTT
TRBJ1-1,14,NA,NA,TRBV28,CASSKSGRESEAFF,TGTGCCAGCAGTAAGTCAGGGCGGGAATCCGAAGCTTTCTTT
TRBJ2-7,16,NA,NA,TRBV27,CASSLRGSGPSYEQYF,TGTGCCAGCAGTTTAAGGGGAAGCGGGCCCTCCTACGAGCAGTACTTC
TRBJ2-3,16,NA,NA,TRBV24-1,CATSDQASYSTDTQYF,TGTGCCACCAGTGATCAGGCTAGCTATAGTACAGATACGCAGTATTTT
TRBJ1-3,15,NA,NA,TRBV30,CAWSVSLSSGNTIYF,TGTGCCTGGAGTGTAAGTCTTAGCTCTGGAAACACCATATATTTT
TRBJ2-3,15,NA,TRBD2,TRBV3-1/TRBV3-2,CASSQEGGRADTQYF,TGTGCCAGCAGCCAAGAGGGCGGGAGAGCAGATACGCAGTATTTT
TRBJ2-1,15,NA,NA,TRBV5-4,CASSTGGGTYNEQFF,TGTGCCAGCAGTACTGGCGGAGGGACCTACAATGAGCAGTTCTTC
TRBJ1-2,12,once,NA,TRBV7-9,CASSLLAYGYTF,TGTGCCAGCAGCTTACTAGCTTATGGCTACACCTTC